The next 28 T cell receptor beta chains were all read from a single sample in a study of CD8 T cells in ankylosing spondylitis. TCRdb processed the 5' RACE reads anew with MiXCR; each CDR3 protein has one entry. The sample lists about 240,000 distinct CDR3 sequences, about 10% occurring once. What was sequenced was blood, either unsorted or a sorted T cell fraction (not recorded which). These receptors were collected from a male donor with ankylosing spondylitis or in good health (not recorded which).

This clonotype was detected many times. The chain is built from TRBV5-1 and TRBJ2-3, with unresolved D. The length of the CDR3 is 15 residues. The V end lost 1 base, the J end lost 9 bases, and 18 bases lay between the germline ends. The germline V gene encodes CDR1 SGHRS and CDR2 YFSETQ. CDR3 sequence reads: CASSLPGPYPWTQYF. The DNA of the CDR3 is TGCGCCAGCAGCTTGCCAGGTCCGTATCCGTGGACGCAGTATTTT.

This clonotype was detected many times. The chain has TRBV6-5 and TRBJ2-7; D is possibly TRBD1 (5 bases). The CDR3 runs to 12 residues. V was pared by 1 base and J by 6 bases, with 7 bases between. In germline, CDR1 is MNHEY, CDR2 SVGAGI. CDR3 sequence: CASSYFQGEQYF. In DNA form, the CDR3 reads TGTGCCAGCAGTTACTTCCAGGGCGAGCAGTACTTC.

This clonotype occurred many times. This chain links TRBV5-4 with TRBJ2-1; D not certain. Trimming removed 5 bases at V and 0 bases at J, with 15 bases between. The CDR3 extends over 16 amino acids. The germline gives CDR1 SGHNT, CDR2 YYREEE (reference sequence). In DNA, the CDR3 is TGTGCCAGCAGGGCGCCCGTTATGAGCTCCTACAATGAGCAGTTCTTC. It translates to CASRAPVMSSYNEQFF.

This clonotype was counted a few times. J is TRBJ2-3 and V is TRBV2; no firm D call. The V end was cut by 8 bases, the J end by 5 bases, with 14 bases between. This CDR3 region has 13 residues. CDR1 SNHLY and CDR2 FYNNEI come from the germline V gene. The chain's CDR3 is CASGREPVDTQYF. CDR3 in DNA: TGTGCCAGCGGAAGGGAACCGGTAGATACGCAGTATTTT.

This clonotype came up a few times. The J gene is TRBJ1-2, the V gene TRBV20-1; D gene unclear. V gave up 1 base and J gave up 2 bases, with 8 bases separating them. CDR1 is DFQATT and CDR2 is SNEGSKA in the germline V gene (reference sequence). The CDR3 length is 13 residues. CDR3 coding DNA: TGCAGTGCTAGAGGGGGATTAAACTATGGCTACACCTTC. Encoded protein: CSARGGLNYGYTF.

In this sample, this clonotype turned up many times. CDR3 protein: CASSRGLAGNQFF. CDR3 in DNA: TGTGCCAGCAGCCGCGGACTAGCGGGGAACCAGTTCTTC. The chain joins TRBV12-3 or TRBV12-4 to TRBJ2-1; 12 nucleotides match TRBD2. The CDR3 is 13 residues long. The V segment lost 6 bases and the J segment 13 bases; nucleotides outside the gene matches: 7.

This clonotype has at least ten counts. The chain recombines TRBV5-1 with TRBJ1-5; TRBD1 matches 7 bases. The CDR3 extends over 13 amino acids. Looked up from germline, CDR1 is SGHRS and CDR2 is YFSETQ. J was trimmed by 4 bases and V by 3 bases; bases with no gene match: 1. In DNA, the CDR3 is TGCGCCAGCAGCTGGGACAGAAATCAGCCCCAGCATTTT. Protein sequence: CASSWDRNQPQHF.

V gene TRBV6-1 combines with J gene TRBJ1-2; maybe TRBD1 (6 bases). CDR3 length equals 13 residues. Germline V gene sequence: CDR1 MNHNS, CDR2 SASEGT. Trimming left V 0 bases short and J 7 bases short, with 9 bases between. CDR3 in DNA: TGTGCCAGCAGTGAAGCCAGGGGAACTGGCTACACCTTC. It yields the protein CASSEARGTGYTF.

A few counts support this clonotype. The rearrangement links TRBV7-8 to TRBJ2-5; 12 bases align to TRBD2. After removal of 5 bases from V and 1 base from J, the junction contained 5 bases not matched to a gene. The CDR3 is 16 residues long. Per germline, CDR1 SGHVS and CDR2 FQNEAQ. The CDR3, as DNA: TGTGCCAGCAGCCCCAGGACTAGCGGGGTCCAAGAGACCCAGTACTTC. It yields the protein CASSPRTSGVQETQYF.

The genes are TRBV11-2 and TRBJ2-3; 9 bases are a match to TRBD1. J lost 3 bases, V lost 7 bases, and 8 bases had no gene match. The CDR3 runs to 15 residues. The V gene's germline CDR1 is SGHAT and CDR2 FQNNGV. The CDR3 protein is CASKNRGPQTDTQYF. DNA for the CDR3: TGTGCCAGCAAAAACAGGGGGCCTCAGACAGATACGCAGTATTTT. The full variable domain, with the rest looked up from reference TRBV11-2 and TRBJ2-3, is EAGVAQSPRYKIIEKRQSVAFWCNPISGHATLYWYQQILGQGPKLLIQFQNNGVVDDSQLPKDRFSAERLKGVDSTLKIQPAKLEDSAVYLCASKNRGPQTDTQYFGPGTRLTVL.

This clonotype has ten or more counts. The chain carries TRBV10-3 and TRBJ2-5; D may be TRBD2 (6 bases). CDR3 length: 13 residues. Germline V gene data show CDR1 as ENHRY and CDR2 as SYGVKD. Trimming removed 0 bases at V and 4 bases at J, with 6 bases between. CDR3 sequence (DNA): TGTGCCATCAGTGAGTCGGGAGGAGAGACCCAGTACTTC. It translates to CAISESGGETQYF.

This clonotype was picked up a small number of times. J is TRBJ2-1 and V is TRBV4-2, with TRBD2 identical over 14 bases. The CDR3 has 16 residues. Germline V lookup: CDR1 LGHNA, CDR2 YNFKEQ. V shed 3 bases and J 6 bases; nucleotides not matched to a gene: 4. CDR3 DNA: TGTGCCAGCAGCCATACCGGACTAGCGGGGGGCAATGAGCAGTTCTTC. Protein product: CASSHTGLAGGNEQFF.

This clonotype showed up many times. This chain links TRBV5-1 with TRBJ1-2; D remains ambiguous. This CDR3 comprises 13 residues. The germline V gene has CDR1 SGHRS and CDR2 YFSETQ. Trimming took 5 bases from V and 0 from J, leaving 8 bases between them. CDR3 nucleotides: TGCGCCAGCAGGACGGTAGCTAACTATGGCTACACCTTC. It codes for CASRTVANYGYTF.

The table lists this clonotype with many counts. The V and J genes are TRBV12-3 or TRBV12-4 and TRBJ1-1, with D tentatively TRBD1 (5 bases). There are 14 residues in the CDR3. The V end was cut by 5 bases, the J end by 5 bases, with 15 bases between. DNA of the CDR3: TGTGCCAGCAGTACCTCGGCCGGGGGGACTGAAGCTTTCTTT. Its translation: CASSTSAGGTEAFF.

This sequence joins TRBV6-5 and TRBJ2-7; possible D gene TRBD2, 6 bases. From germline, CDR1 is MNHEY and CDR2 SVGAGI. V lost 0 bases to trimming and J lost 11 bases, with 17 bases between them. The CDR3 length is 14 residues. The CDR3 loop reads CASSYSSSADPEYF. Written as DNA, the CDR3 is TGTGCCAGCAGTTACTCGTCTAGCGCAGACCCCGAGTACTTC.

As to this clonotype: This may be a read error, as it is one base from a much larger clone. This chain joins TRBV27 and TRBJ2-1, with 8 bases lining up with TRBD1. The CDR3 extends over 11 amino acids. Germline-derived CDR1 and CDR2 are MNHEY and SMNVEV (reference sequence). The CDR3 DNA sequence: TGTGCCAGCAGGCAGGGGGCGGTACAGTCCTTC. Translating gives CASRQGAVQSF.

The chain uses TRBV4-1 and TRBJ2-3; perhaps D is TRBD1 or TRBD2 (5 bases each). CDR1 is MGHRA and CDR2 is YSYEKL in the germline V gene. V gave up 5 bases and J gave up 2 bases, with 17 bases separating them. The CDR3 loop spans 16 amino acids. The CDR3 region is CASSYRPGPNTDTQYF. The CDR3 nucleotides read TGCGCCAGCAGCTACAGGCCGGGACCCAACACAGATACGCAGTATTTT.

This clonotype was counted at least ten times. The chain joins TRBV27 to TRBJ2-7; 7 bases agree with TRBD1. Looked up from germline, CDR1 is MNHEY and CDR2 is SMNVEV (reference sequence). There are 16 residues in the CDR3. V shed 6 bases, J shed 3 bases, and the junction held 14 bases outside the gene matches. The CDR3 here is CASSPLEGARFYEQYF. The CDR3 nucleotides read TGTGCCAGCAGCCCTCTCGAGGGGGCCAGGTTCTACGAGCAGTACTTC.

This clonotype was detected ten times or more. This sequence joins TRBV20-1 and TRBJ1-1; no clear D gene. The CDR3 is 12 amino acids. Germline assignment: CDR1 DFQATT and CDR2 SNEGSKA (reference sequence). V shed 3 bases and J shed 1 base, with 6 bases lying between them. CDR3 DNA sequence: TGCAGTGCTAGGGAACCGAACACTGAAGCTTTCTTT. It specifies CSAREPNTEAFF.

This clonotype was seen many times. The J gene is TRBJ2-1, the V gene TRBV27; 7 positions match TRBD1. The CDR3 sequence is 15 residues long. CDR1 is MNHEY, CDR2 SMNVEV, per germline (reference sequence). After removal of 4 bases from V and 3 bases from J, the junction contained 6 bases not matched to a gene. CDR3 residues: CASSYTWTGYNEQFF. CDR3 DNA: TGTGCCAGCAGTTACACATGGACAGGCTACAATGAGCAGTTCTTC.

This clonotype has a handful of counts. CDR3 bases: TGCGCCAGCAGCCCCCGGGGGGGGTTAGGCGAGACCCAGTACTTC. Its protein product is CASSPRGGLGETQYF. The chain employs TRBV5-1 and TRBJ2-5; 8 bases map to TRBD2. From germline, CDR1 is SGHRS and CDR2 YFSETQ. V lost 4 bases, J lost 5 bases, and 10 bases stayed unmatched. The CDR3 extends over 15 amino acids.

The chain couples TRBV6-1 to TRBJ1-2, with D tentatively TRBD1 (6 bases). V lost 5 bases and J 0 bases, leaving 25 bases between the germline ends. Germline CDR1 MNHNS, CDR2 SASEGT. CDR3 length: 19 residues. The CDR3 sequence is CASSTSFSLTGPTNYGYTF. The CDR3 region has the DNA TGTGCCAGCAGTACCTCTTTTTCGTTGACAGGCCCAACTAACTATGGCTACACCTTC.

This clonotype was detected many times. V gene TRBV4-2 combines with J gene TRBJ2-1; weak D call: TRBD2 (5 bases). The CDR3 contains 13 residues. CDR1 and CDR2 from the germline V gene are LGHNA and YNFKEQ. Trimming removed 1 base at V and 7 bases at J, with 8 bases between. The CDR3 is CASSQAGSNEQFF. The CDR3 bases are TGTGCCAGCAGCCAAGCGGGGTCGAATGAGCAGTTCTTC.

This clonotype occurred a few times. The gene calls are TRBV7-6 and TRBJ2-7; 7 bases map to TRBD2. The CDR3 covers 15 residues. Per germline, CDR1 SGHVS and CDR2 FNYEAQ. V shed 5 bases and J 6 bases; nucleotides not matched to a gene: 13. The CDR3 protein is CASSNPSGGQFEQYF. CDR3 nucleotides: TGTGCCAGCAGCAACCCTAGCGGAGGGCAATTCGAGCAGTACTTC.

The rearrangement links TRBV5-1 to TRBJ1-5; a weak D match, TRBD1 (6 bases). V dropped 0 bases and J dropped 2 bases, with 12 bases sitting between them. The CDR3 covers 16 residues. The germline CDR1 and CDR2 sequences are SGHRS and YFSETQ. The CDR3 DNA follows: TGCGCCAGCAGCTTGGGATCAGGGGATGGCAATCAGCCCCAGCATTTT. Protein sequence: CASSLGSGDGNQPQHF.

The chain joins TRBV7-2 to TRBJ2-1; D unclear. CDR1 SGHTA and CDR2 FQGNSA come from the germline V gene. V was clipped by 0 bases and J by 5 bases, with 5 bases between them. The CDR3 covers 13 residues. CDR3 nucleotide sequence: TGTGCCAGCAGCTTAGCCACGCACAATGAGCAGTTCTTC. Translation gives CASSLATHNEQFF.

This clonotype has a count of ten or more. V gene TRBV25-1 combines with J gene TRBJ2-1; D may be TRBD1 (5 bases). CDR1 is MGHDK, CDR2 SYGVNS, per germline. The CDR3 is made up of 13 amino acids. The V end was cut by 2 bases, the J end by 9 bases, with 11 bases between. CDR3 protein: CASSETGPGEQFF. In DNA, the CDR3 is TGTGCCAGCAGTGAAACAGGTCCCGGTGAGCAGTTCTTC.

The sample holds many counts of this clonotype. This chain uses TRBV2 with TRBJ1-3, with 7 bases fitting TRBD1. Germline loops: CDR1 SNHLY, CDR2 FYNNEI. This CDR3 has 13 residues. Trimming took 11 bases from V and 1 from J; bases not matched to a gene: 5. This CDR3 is CAARQGSGNTIYF. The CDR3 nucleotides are TGTGCCGCAAGACAGGGTTCTGGAAACACCATATATTTT.